The table lists the clone carrying this TCR beta chain with a count of one. The data stem from a study of brain T cells in children with intractable seizures. This CDR3 comprises 13 residues. In germline, CDR1 is SQVTM, CDR2 ANQGSEA. V lost 7 bases and J lost 7, with 14 bases in between. TCRdb's copy holds only in-frame clones and misses some; the assay was immunoSEQ multiplex PCR. The repertoire has about 350,000 clones, 93% of them found once; the top ten carry about 5.8%. Time point given: blood from clinic visit 5 months post-surgery; TSC patient then seizure free. The specimen comprised peripheral blood, sampled approximately 5 months after surgery. The origin of this receptor is a boy younger than two with tuberous sclerosis and intractable seizures. The V gene is TRBV29-1, the J gene TRBJ1-6, with D hard to call. As DNA, the CDR3 is TGCAGCGCTAGAGACGAGCTCAATTCACCCCTCCACTTT. Encoded protein: CSARDELNSPLHF.